These 2 T cell receptor beta chains were sequenced from one sample in a study of T-cell memory formation after mild COVID-19. One entry per CDR3 protein results from TCRdb running MiXCR on the 5' RACE reads. The profile shows more than 450,000 distinct CDR3 sequences, 15% to 20% of them singletons. The sequencing input was PBMCs or a T cell subset sorted from them (not recorded which). Source of these receptors: an adult woman who had mild COVID-19 (a few samples of this study predate the infection). Cell type and time point are not known.

V and J are TRBV29-1 and TRBJ2-2; 9 nucleotides line up with TRBD1. There are 17 residues in the CDR3. With 2 bases clipped from V and 5 bases from J, the junction kept 12 bases outside the gene matches. Germline values: CDR1 SQVTM, CDR2 ANQGSEA. The CDR3 region is CSVEFIKDRGSTGELFF. CDR3 nucleotide sequence: TGCAGCGTTGAATTTATCAAGGACAGGGGATCGACCGGGGAGCTGTTTTTT.

This clonotype came up a few times. The chain couples TRBV6-5 to TRBJ1-6; D is uncertain. Looked up from germline, CDR1 is MNHEY and CDR2 is SVGAGI. The CDR3 is 12 residues long. The V gene lost 8 bases and the J gene lost 7 bases, with 9 bases spanning the gap. This chain's CDR3 is CASQKGNSPLHF. CDR3 nucleotide sequence: TGTGCCAGCCAAAAGGGAAATTCACCCCTCCACTTT.